This T cell receptor (beta chain) stems from a study of technical replicates of blood from a few donors (TCRdb year 2017). With regard to this clone: Its antigen is not yet known. The sample holds no much larger clone one base away, and base qualities are not on file.

From the cysteine through the phenylalanine, the CDR3 covers 15 amino acids. The only DNA kept is the CDR3, 45 bases in frame from the first base. The germline V gene sets CDR1 to SGDLS and CDR2 to YYNGEE. Trimming takes 0 bases from V and 0 bases from J, and the germline ends sit 8 bases apart. The receptor library was made with the immunoSEQ multiplex PCR assay. Drawn from immuneACCESS, this table holds only the in-frame rearrangements with V and J called that TCRdb kept. Clones are partly lost; checked studies trace under half to an unresolved V gene and leave the rest unexplained. This sample is represented by 77,000 or so clones; 80% to 95% of them were singletons. The top ten hold roughly 0.39% of the sample.

Sequenced material: T cells isolated from PBMCs. This clonotype was sampled from a human donor in good health. The sequence joins TRBV9 to TRBJ2-3, with a weak D call of TRBD2 (6 bases match). The CDR3 region has the sequence CASSVEGTSTDTQYF. The nucleotide sequence is given as TGTGCCAGCAGCGTAGAAGGGACTAGCACAGATACGCAGTATTTT.